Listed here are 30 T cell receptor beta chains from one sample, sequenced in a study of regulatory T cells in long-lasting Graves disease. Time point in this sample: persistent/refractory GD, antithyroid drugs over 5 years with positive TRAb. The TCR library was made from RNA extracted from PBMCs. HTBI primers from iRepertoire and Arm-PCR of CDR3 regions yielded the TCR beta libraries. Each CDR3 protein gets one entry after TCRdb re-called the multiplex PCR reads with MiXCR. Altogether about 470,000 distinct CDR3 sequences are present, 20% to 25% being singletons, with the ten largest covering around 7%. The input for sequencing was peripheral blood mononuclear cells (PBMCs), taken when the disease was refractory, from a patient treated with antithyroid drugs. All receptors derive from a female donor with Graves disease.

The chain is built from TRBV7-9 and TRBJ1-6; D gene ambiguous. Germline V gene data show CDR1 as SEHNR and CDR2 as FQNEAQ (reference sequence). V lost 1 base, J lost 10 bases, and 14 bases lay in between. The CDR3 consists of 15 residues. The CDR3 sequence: CASSLGVSGTSPLHF. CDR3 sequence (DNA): TGTGCCAGCAGCTTAGGGGTCAGCGGCACATCACCCCTCCACTTT.

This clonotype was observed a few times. DNA of the CDR3: TGTGCCAGCAGCTTAAGCGGAGCGCCTCTCTACGAGCAGTACTTC. This gives the protein CASSLSGAPLYEQYF. The chain carries TRBV7-3 and TRBJ2-7, with D unclear. V was clipped by 1 base and J by 3 bases, with 13 bases between them. CDR3 length equals 15 residues. Germline lookup yields CDR1 SGHTA and CDR2 FQGTGA.

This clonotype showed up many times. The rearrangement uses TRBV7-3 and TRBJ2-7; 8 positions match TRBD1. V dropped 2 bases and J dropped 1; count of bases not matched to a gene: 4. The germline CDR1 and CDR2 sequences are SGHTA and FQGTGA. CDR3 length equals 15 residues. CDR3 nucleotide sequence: TGTGCCAGCAGCTTAGCAGGGGGCCTGTCCTACGAGCAGTACTTC. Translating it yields CASSLAGGLSYEQYF.

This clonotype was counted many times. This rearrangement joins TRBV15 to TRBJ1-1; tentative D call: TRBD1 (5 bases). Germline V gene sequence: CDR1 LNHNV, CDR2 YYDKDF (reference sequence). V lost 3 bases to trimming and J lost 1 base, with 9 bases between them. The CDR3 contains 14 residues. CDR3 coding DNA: TGTGCCACCAGCAGGGGACTGAAGAACACTGAAGCTTTCTTT. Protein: CATSRGLKNTEAFF.

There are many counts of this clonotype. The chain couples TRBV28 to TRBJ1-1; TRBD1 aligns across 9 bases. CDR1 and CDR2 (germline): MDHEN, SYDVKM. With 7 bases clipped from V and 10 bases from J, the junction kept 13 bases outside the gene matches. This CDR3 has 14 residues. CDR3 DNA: TGTGCCAGCAAATCACAGGGGGCCGGGGGGGGAGCTTTCTTT. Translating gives CASKSQGAGGGAFF.

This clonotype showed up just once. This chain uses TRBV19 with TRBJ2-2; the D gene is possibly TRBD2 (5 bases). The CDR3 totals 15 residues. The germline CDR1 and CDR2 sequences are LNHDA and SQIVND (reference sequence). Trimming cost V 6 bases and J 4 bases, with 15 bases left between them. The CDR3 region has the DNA TGTGCCAGTAGCCTGGAGAGGGTAGGCACCGGGGAGCTGTTTTTT. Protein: CASSLERVGTGELFF.

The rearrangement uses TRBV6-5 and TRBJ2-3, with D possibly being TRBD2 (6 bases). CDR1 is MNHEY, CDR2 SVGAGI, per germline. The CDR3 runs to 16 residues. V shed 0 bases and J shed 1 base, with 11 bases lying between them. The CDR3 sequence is CASSYSAGSGTDTQYF. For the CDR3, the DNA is TGTGCCAGCAGTTACTCGGCGGGGTCGGGCACAGATACGCAGTATTTT.

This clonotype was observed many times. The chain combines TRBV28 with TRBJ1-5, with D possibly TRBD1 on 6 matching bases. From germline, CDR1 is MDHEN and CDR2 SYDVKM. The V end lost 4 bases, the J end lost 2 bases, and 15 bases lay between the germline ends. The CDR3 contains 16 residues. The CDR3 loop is CASSSPGARGNQPQHF. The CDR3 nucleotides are TGTGCCAGCAGTTCCCCAGGGGCACGCGGCAATCAGCCCCAGCATTTT.

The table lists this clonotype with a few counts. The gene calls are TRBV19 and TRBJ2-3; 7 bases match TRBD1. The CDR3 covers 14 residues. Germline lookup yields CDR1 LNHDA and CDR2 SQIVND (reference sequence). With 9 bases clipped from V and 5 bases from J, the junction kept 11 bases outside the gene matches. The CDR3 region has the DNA TGTGCCAGGGGGACAGTTCGGGATAAAGATACGCAGTATTTT. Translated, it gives CARGTVRDKDTQYF.

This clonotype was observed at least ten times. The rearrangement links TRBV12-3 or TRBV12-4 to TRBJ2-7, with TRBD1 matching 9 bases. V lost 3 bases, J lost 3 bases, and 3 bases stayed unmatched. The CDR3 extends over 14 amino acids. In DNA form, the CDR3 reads TGTGCCAGCAGTTTTCGGACAGGGGACTACGAGCAGTACTTC. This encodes CASSFRTGDYEQYF.

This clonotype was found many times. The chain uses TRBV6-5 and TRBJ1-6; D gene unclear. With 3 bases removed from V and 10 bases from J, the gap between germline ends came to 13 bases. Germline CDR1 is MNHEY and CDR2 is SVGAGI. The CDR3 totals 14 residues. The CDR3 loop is CASSYRDSRSPLHF. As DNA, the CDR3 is TGTGCCAGCAGTTATCGGGATTCGAGGTCACCCCTCCACTTT.

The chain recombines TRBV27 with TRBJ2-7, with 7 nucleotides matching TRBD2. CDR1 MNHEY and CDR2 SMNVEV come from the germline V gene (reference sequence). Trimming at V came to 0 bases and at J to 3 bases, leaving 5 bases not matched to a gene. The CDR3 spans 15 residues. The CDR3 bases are TGTGCCAGCAGTTTATCTTTGGGACTACTCTACGAGCAGTACTTC. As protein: CASSLSLGLLYEQYF.

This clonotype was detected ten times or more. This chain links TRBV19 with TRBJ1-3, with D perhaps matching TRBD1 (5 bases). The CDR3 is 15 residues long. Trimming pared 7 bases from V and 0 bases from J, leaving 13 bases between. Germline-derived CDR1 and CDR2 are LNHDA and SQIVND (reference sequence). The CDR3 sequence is CASTSMGLSGNTIYF. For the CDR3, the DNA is TGTGCCAGTACCTCGATGGGACTCTCTGGAAACACCATATATTTT.

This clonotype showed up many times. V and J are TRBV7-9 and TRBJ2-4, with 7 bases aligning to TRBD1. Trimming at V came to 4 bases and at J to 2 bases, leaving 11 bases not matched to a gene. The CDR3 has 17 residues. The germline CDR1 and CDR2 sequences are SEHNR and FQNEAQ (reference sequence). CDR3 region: CASSSNKGAESKNIQYF. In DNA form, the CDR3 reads TGTGCCAGCAGCTCCAACAAGGGGGCGGAATCCAAAAACATTCAGTACTTC.

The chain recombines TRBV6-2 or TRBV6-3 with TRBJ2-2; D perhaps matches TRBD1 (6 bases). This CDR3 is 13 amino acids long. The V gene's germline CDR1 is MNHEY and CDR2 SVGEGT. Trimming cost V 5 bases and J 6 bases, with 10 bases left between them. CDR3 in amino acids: CASSRQVPGELFF. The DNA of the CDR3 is TGTGCCAGCAGTCGACAGGTTCCCGGGGAGCTGTTTTTT.

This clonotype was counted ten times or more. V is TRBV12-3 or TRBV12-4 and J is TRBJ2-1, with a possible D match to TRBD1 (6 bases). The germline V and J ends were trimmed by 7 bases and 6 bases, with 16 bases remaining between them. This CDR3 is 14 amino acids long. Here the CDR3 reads CASTLVQGGNEQFF. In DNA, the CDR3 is TGTGCCAGCACCTTAGTACAGGGTGGCAATGAGCAGTTCTTC.

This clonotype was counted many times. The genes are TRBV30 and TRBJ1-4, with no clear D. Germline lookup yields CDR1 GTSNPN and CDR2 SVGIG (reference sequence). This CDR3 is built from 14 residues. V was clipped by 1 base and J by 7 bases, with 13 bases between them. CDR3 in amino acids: CAWSGFAVSEKLFF. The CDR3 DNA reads TGTGCCTGGAGTGGATTTGCGGTTAGTGAAAAACTGTTTTTT.

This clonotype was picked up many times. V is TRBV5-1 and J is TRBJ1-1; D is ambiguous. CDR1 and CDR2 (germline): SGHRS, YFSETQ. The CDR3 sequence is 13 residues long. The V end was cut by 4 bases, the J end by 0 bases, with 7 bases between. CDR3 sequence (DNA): TGCGCCAGCAGCAAGGACTTGAACACTGAAGCTTTCTTT. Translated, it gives CASSKDLNTEAFF.

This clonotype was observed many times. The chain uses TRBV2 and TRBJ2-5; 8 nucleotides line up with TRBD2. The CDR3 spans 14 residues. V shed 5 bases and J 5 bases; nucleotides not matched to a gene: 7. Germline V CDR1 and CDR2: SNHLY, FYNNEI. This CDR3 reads CASSPGLGKETQYF. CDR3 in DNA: TGTGCCAGCAGTCCGGGACTAGGCAAGGAGACCCAGTACTTC.

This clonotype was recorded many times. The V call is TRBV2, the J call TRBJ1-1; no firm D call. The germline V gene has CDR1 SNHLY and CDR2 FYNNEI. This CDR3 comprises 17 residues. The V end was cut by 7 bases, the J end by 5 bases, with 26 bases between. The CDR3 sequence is CASNHDKRWRFGTEAFF. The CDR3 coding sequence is TGTGCCAGCAACCACGACAAGCGCTGGCGGTTTGGGACTGAAGCTTTCTTT.

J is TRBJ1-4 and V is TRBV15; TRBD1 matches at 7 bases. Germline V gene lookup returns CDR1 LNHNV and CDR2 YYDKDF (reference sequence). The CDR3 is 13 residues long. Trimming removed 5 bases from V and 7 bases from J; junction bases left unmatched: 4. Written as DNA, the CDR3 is TGTGCCACCAGCGGGGACAGCTTTGAAAAACTGTTTTTT. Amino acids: CATSGDSFEKLFF. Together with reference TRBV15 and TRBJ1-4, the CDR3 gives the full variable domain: DAMVIQNPRYQVTQFGKPVTLSCSQTLNHNVMYWYQQKSSQAPKLLFHYYDKDFNNEADTPDNFQSRRPNTSFCFLDIRSPGLGDTAMYLCATSGDSFEKLFFGSGTQLSVL.

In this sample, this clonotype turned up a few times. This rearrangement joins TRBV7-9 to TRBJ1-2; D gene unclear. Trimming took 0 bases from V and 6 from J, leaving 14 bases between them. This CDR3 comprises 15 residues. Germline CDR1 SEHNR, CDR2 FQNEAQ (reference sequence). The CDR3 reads CASSLAGRIVDGYTF. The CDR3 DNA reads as TGTGCCAGCAGCTTAGCCGGCAGGATTGTAGATGGCTACACCTTC.

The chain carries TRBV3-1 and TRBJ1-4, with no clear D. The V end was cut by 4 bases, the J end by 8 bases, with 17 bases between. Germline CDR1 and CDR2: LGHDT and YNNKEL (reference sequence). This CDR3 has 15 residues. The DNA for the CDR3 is TGTGCCAGCAGCCCCTTGTGGCAGCCGAAAGAAAAACTGTTTTTT. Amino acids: CASSPLWQPKEKLFF.

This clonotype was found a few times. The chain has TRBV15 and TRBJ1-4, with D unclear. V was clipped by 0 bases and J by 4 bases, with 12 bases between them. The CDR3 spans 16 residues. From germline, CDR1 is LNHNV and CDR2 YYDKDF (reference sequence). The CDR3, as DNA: TGTGCCACCAGCAGAGATACTGGGCAGAATAATGAAAAACTGTTTTTT. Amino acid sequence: CATSRDTGQNNEKLFF.

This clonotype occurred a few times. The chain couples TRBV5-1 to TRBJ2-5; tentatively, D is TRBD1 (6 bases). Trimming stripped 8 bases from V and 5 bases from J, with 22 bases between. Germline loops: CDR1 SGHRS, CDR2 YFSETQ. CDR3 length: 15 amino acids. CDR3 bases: TGCGCCAGTGCTCTGGGGACAACCTCGGGGGAGACCCAGTACTTC. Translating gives CASALGTTSGETQYF.

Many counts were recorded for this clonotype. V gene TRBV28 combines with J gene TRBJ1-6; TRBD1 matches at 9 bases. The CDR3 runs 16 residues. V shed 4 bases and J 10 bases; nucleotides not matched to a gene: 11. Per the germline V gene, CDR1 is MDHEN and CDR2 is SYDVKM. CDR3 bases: TGTGCCAGCAGTTCCGCCGGGACAGGGATCCGGTCACCCCTCCACTTT. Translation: CASSSAGTGIRSPLHF. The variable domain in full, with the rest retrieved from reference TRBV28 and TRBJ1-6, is DVKVTQSSRYLVKRTGEKVFLECVQDMDHENMFWYRQDPGLGLRLIYFSYDVKMKEKGDIPEGYSVSREKKERFSLILESASTNQTSMYLCASSSAGTGIRSPLHFGNGTRLTVT.

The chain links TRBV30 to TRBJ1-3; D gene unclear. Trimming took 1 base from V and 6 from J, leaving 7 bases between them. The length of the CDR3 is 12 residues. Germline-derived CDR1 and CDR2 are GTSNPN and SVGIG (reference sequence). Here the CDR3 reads CAWSGTENTIYF. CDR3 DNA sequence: TGTGCCTGGAGTGGAACGGAAAACACCATATATTTT.

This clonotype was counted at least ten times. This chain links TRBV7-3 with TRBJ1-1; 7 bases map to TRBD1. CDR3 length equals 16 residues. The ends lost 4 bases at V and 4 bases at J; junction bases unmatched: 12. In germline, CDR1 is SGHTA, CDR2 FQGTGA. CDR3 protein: CASSSVQGIRGTEAFF. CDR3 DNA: TGTGCCAGCAGCTCAGTACAGGGGATCCGAGGCACTGAAGCTTTCTTT.

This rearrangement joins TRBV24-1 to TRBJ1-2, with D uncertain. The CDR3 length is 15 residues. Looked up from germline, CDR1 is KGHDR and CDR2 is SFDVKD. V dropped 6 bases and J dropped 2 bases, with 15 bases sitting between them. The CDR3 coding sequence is TGTGCCACCAGTCCCGCTAACCCAATGAACTATGGCTACACCTTC. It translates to CATSPANPMNYGYTF.

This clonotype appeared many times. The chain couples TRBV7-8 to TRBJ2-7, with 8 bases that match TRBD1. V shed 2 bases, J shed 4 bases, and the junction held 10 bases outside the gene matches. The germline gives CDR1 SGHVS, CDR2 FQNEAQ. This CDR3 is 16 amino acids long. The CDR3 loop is CASSLLNRGAWYEQYF. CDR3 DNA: TGTGCCAGCAGCTTACTAAACAGGGGGGCTTGGTACGAGCAGTACTTC. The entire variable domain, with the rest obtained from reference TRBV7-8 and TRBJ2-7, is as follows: GAGVSQSPRYKVAKRGQDVALRCDPISGHVSLFWYQQALGQGPEFLTYFQNEAQLDKSGLPSDRFFAERPEGSVSTLKIQRTQQEDSAVYLCASSLLNRGAWYEQYFGPGTRLTVT.